This TCR beta chain comes out of a study of T-cell reconstitution after alpha-beta-depleted transplantation in children. This CDR3 spans 15 amino acids. CDR1 and CDR2 from the germline V gene are SNHLY and FYNNEI. Trimming left V 6 bases short and J 2 bases short, with 14 bases between. The sample holds a few counts of this clonotype. Its antigen is not known. Library preparation (for TCRbeta) was performed with unique molecular identifiers. TCRdb itself ran the PCR reads through MiXCR, one entry per CDR3 protein. The table includes about 900,000 distinct CDR3 sequences, about 29% detected once. Whole-study findings and limits: Diversity of TCRbeta at day 60 was high in some patients, arising from surviving recipient T cells and thymic progenitors. Approximately two months post-transplant, alpha-beta T cells reportedly originated from several hundred expanded graft clones. A year had passed since transplant, and T-cell counts and diversity by then came mostly from newly produced T cells.

This clonotype was sampled from a boy in the first two years of life who had a stem cell transplant for SCID, so the T cells may come from the graft donor. The chain employs TRBV2 and TRBJ2-4; possible D gene TRBD1, 6 bases. The sample consisted of PBMCs, mostly from graft donor cells, taken 360 days after TCRalphabeta/CD19-depleted stem cell transplant. As DNA, the CDR3 is TGTGCCAGCAGGTACAGGGTCTTAACCAAAAACATTCAGTACTTC. This sequence encodes CASRYRVLTKNIQYF.